This TCR beta chain appears in the sequencing data of a study of blood T cell repertoires in COVID-19. Across the study: The United States, Italy and Spain provided the acute and convalescent COVID-19 samples. From T cells, B-cell-depleted T cells, or PBMCs came the material, which was cDNA or gDNA.

Trimming removed 0 bases at V and 2 bases at J, with 5 bases between. From germline, CDR1 is GTSNPN and CDR2 SVGIG (reference sequence). The CDR3 runs 13 residues. Of note for this clone: At the DNA level, this CDR3 is encoded by other sequences in the same sample as well.

Per the original data handling: Cell counts per sample came from amplifying reference gene primers. Using immunoSEQ multiplex PCR, the repertoire was profiled, and TCRdb retains in-frame clones only, with some absent. Clone size and V and J calls were adopted from that table, with D and trimming inferred from the DNA. This sample yields approximately 500,000 clones, of which roughly nine tenths are seen a single time; roughly 7.3% belongs to the top ten. Seattle cases were enrolled at active infection and followed longitudinally. The sequence derives from a woman between 45 and 60 years old with COVID-19, enrolled during active disease. The sample taken for sequencing was peripheral blood. The rearrangement uses TRBV30 and TRBJ1-5; D not resolved. The CDR3 is CAWSVRGNQPQHF. In DNA form, the CDR3 reads TGTGCCTGGAGTGTACGGGGCAATCAGCCCCAGCATTTT.